This TCR beta chain is from a study of graft-versus-host responses after intestinal transplantation (TCRdb year 2021). As for the study more broadly: Multivisceral, liver-intestinal, or isolated intestinal transplants were received by the recipients. Every recipient was given anti-thymocyte globulin induction, then maintenance tacrolimus and steroids for about three years. After intestinal transplantation, graft-versus-host and host-versus-graft alloreactive T cell clones were followed in the graft, circulation and bone marrow using bulk TCR-beta CDR3 sequencing. Alloreactive clones were identified by sequencing pre-transplant mixed lymphocyte reaction products and comparing these products with unstimulated pre-transplant donor and recipient T cells. The cohort enrolled under 25 intestinal transplant recipients including one retransplant, and a few patients lacking pretransplant specimens were excluded. A peak of at least 4% donor T cells among recipient peripheral blood mononuclear cells was the definition used for donor T cell macrochimerism. Samples from three later patients were sequenced in-house on an Illumina MiSeq with MiXCR processing rather than by the commercial service.

Findings and caveats that apply to the study as a whole: In the allografts of patients with donor T cell macrochimerism, GvH to HvG T cell clonal ratios were high. Early after transplant, declines in HvG clones were associated with peak levels of circulating GvH clones. GvH clones were detected in recipient bone marrow, and some of these GvH clones were observed earlier in ileal mucosa or blood, consistent with an intestinal mucosal origin. The conclusions were limited by the relatively low number and heterogeneity of the intestinal transplant patients.

Read against the paper, the sample's time point label means: cells obtained before transplantation from donor or recipient. CD3+CD4+ and CD3+CD8+ populations were FACS-sorted from unstimulated pre-transplant donor and recipient cells taken from spleen or lymph nodes. Comment on this clone: This clone's antigen is unknown. No quality values exist for individual bases; no much larger clone is one base distant.

The V end gives up 1 base and the J end 5 bases, leaving 9 bases in the junction not matched to a gene. Looking up the germline V gene (reference sequence) yields CDR1 MNHEY and CDR2 SMNVEV. The CDR3 contains 18 residues, cysteine and phenylalanine counted. Here the CDR3 DNA is all that survives: 54 bases in frame from base 1. Library prep was done by the immunoSEQ multiplex PCR assay. For most patients, genomic DNA was isolated with the Qiagen DNeasy Blood and Tissue Kit and shipped frozen to Adaptive Biotechnologies for TCR sequencing. For most patients, genomic DNA was subjected to high-throughput TCR-beta CDR3 sequencing by Adaptive Biotechnologies. In the source study's methods: TCR sequencing data were retrieved from Adaptive's ImmunoSEQ software for around 20 patients, whereas a few other patients were processed with MiXCR and VDJtools. To correct CD4 versus CD8 sorting errors, any sequence found in both subsets at a frequency ratio below 5:1 was removed. Because the origin of CDR3 nucleotide sequences shared between donor and recipient could not be assigned, those sequences were removed. At least 2-fold expansion over unstimulated cells and a minimum CFSE-low frequency of 0.002% (template counts) or 0.001% (read counts) were required for clones to be classified as alloreactive. Clones were considered mappable if detected in sequenced pre-transplant spleen, lymph node, or MLR CFSE-low populations of the donor or recipient. Cumulative frequency of alloreactive clones was calculated as a percentage of all sequences weighted by copy number. The table comes from immuneACCESS by way of TCRdb, which keeps in-frame sequences with V and J called. Part of the clones is missing from these tables; in studies checked, under half for an unresolved V gene and the rest for unknown reasons. V, J and clone size are those of that table, while D and trimming were read from the DNA. Counted in this sample were 130,000 or so clones; around nine tenths of them appeared once. Approximately 0.2% of the sample is taken by the ten largest.

The source of this sequence is a human donor who received an intestinal transplant. In this chain, TRBV27 is recombined with TRBJ2-2; 11 junctional bases match TRBD2. Here the sequenced sample was unstimulated CD4+ T cells sorted from spleen or lymph node cells, taken before intestinal transplant. The sequenced DNA: TGTGCCAGCAGTTTATTGTTATTAGCGGGAGGGCCAACCGGGGAGCTGTTTTTT. It specifies CASSLLLLAGGPTGELFF.